This T cell receptor beta chain appears in the sequencing data of a study of blood T cells in healthy people across ages. Study-wide findings and caveats: The authors considered diversity estimates from one million T cells to be underestimates. Donor CMV status was unknown, possibly confounding expanded clonotype changes.

The CDR3 is 14 residues long. V dropped 6 bases and J dropped 2 bases, with 14 bases sitting between them. Germline values: CDR1 DFQATT, CDR2 SNEGSKA (reference sequence). Through a sample-barcoded 5' primer and a J-beta primer mix, a second PCR was run for about 6 to 11 cycles. Template switching added a 12-random-nucleotide identifier to every cDNA molecule. TCRdb ran MiXCR on the 5' RACE reads and lists one entry per CDR3 protein. The table shows some 1.5 million distinct CDR3 sequences, with roughly two fifths occurring only once. To note about this clonotype: Its antigen is unknown.

Donors were systemically healthy Caucasian individuals from Russia aged roughly 6 to 90 years. The chain links TRBV20-1 to TRBJ1-5; D ambiguous. The sequence was obtained from a woman between 18 and 29 years old in good health. The sample was blood. CDR3 DNA sequence: TGCAGTGCCCGCGCCCTTGTAGGCAATCAGCCCCAGCATTTT. Amino acids: CSARALVGNQPQHF.